These 24 T cell receptor beta chains share one sample of origin, sequenced in a study of blood T cell repertoires in COVID-19. The protocol was immunoSEQ multiplex PCR, while the TCRdb copy is restricted to in-frame clones and leaves out a portion. The table records 150,000 to 200,000 clones, less than 90% of them present only once. Sequencing was performed on peripheral blood. The receptors derive from a woman in her 70s with COVID-19, enrolled during active disease.

The gene calls are TRBV4-2 and TRBJ1-3; the D is unclear. Trimming shortened V by 0 bases and J by 4 bases, and 10 bases separated the two germline ends. CDR3 length equals 15 residues. The germline V gene has CDR1 LGHNA and CDR2 YNFKEQ. For the CDR3, the DNA is TGTGCCAGCAGCCAAGATTTGAGAGGAGGAAACACCATATATTTT. Protein product: CASSQDLRGGNTIYF.

This clone showed up just once. The genes are TRBV2 and TRBJ2-2; D call uncertain. The germline CDR1 and CDR2 sequences are SNHLY and FYNNEI. CDR3 size: 11 residues. V was pared by 7 bases and J by 4 bases, with 4 bases between. The CDR3 DNA reads as TGTGCCAGCACTAGCACCGGGGAGCTGTTTTTT. It specifies CASTSTGELFF.

The chain's CDR3 is CASSAPGTEAFF. The CDR3 DNA reads TGTGCCAGCAGTGCCCCGGGAACTGAAGCTTTCTTT. The rearrangement joins TRBV27 to TRBJ1-1; D is uncertain. CDR1 is MNHEY and CDR2 is SMNVEV in the germline V gene (reference sequence). Trimming took 5 bases from V and 5 from J, leaving 9 bases between them. CDR3 length: 12 residues.

The rearrangement links TRBV27 to TRBJ1-6; possible D gene TRBD1, 6 bases. CDR3 size: 16 residues. V lost 4 bases and J lost 0, with 10 bases in between. CDR1 is MNHEY, CDR2 SMNVEV, per germline (reference sequence). CDR3: CASSYRDGSYNSPLHF. The CDR3 bases are TGTGCCAGCAGTTACAGGGACGGCTCCTATAATTCACCCCTCCACTTT.

Regarding this clone: A much larger clone lies one base from this, so it may be a read error. The chain uses TRBV6-5 and TRBJ1-2; 8 nucleotides match TRBD1. The germline CDR1 and CDR2 sequences are MNHEY and SVGAGI. V dropped 2 bases and J dropped 5; count of bases not matched to a gene: 1. The CDR3 extends over 13 amino acids. As DNA, the CDR3 is TGTGCCAGCAGTTACGACAGGGGATATGGCTACACCTTC. As protein: CASSYDRGYGYTF.

This clone was seen only a few times. This chain uses TRBV4-1 with TRBJ1-1; D unresolved. This CDR3 is 12 amino acids long. CDR1 is MGHRA and CDR2 is YSYEKL in the germline V gene. The V and J ends lost 1 base and 5 bases respectively, with 5 bases between them. CDR3 residues: CASSQVGTEAFF. CDR3 nucleotides: TGCGCCAGCAGCCAAGTCGGTACTGAAGCTTTCTTT.

The chain has TRBV13 and TRBJ1-2, with D perhaps TRBD1 (6 bases). In germline, CDR1 is PRHDT, CDR2 FYEKMQ (reference sequence). Trimming took off 5 bases at V and 2 bases at J, with 9 bases between the two ends. The CDR3 is made up of 13 amino acids. CDR3 nucleotide sequence: TGTGCCAGCAGCCCGACAGGCAACTATGGCTACACCTTC. The encoded protein is CASSPTGNYGYTF.

The V gene is TRBV5-4, the J gene TRBJ2-3; 12 positions match TRBD2. Germline CDR1 reads SGHNT; CDR2 reads YYREEE (reference sequence). CDR3 length: 16 amino acids. The V and J ends lost 3 bases and 1 base, in that order; junction bases with no gene match: 3. For the CDR3, the DNA is TGTGCCAGCAGCTCAGGACTAGCGGGACGCACAGATACGCAGTATTTT. This translates into CASSSGLAGRTDTQYF.

This clone was seen at least ten times. The chain links TRBV3-1 (or the pseudogene TRBV3-2) to TRBJ1-2, with 7 positions matching TRBD1. The CDR3 spans 14 residues. Trimming took 5 bases from V and 4 from J; bases not matched to a gene: 7. The germline gives CDR1 LGHDT, CDR2 YNNKEL (reference sequence). The CDR3 sequence is CASSFPGTAYGYTF. Here the CDR3 DNA reads TGTGCCAGCAGCTTTCCCGGGACAGCCTATGGCTACACCTTC.

This clone was seen a single time. V is TRBV9 and J is TRBJ2-6, with 8 bases that match TRBD2. Germline V gene data show CDR1 as SGDLS and CDR2 as YYNGEE. The CDR3 is made up of 18 amino acids. V trimming: 4 bases; J trimming: 2 bases; junction bases outside the gene matches: 11. The CDR3 protein is CASSIRFGGAAGANVLTF. The CDR3, as DNA: TGTGCCAGCAGCATACGTTTCGGGGGGGCTGCTGGGGCCAACGTCCTGACTTTC.

The chain has TRBV6-6 and TRBJ2-1; TRBD1 matches at 7 bases. There are 13 residues in the CDR3. Germline CDR1 is MNHNY and CDR2 is SVGAGI (reference sequence). V was pared by 5 bases and J by 3 bases, with 1 base of the junction left unmatched. DNA of the CDR3: TGTGCCAGCAGTCGGGACAGCTACAATGAGCAGTTCTTC. As protein: CASSRDSYNEQFF.

The V and J genes are TRBV28 and TRBJ1-6; the match to TRBD1 covers 9 bases. CDR3 size: 15 residues. Trimming at V came to 4 bases and at J to 6 bases, leaving 4 bases not matched to a gene. The germline V gene encodes CDR1 MDHEN and CDR2 SYDVKM. This CDR3 reads CASSSDRGINSPLHF. The CDR3 nucleotides read TGTGCCAGCAGTTCGGACAGGGGAATTAATTCACCCCTCCACTTT.

V gene TRBV9 combines with J gene TRBJ2-3, with TRBD2 matching 11 bases. The junction had 4 bases not matched to a gene; V was cut back by 4 bases and J by 3 bases. The germline CDR1 and CDR2 sequences are SGDLS and YYNGEE. CDR3 size: 15 residues. This CDR3 reads CASSKTSGATDTQYF. The CDR3, as DNA: TGTGCCAGCAGCAAGACTAGCGGGGCTACAGATACGCAGTATTTT.

The chain combines TRBV9 with TRBJ1-1; no firm D call. The CDR3 has 13 residues. The germline V gene has CDR1 SGDLS and CDR2 YYNGEE. V was clipped by 1 base and J by 3 bases, with 7 bases between them. DNA of the CDR3: TGTGCCAGCAGCGTAATTCCAGACACTGAAGCTTTCTTT. Translation gives CASSVIPDTEAFF.

V and J are TRBV2 and TRBJ2-1; the D gene is possibly TRBD2 (6 bases). The CDR3 consists of 13 residues. With 6 bases removed from V and 6 bases from J, the gap between germline ends came to 12 bases. CDR1 and CDR2 (germline): SNHLY, FYNNEI. The CDR3 sequence: CASRGLLPNEQFF. In DNA, the CDR3 is TGTGCCAGCAGGGGACTCCTACCCAATGAGCAGTTCTTC. Supplemented by reference TRBV2 and TRBJ2-1, the full variable domain reads EPEVTQTPSHQVTQMGQEVILRCVPISNHLYFYWYRQILGQKVEFLVSFYNNEISEKSEIFDDQFSVERPDGSNFTLKIRSTKLEDSAMYFCASRGLLPNEQFFGPGTRLTVL.

The sample holds a few counts of this clone. The chain combines TRBV14 with TRBJ2-3; no clear D. The CDR3 sequence is 13 residues long. V was shortened by 0 bases and J by 12 bases, with 13 bases between the two germline ends. Germline V lookup: CDR1 SGHDN, CDR2 FVKESK. The CDR3 is CASSQDLRGAQYF. The CDR3, as DNA: TGTGCCAGCAGCCAAGATCTCAGAGGTGCTCAGTATTTT.

V gene TRBV30 combines with J gene TRBJ2-3, with D tentatively TRBD2 (7 bases). V gave up 2 bases and J gave up 4 bases, with 13 bases separating them. Germline V lookup: CDR1 GTSNPN, CDR2 SVGIG (reference sequence). This CDR3 region has 14 residues. CDR3 in amino acids: CAWSSGGAPDTQYF. The CDR3, as DNA: TGTGCCTGGAGTAGTGGGGGGGCCCCAGATACGCAGTATTTT.

J is TRBJ1-5 and V is TRBV28; TRBD1 agrees at 10 bases. The CDR3 length is 16 residues. The V segment lost 6 bases and the J segment 5 bases; nucleotides outside the gene matches: 10. Germline CDR1 reads MDHEN; CDR2 reads SYDVKM. The CDR3 loop is CASRRRQGAMDQPQHF. In nucleotides, the CDR3 is TGTGCCAGCAGGCGAAGACAGGGGGCGATGGATCAGCCCCAGCATTTT.

This clone was detected once. The chain joins TRBV19 to TRBJ1-6; TRBD1 matches at 9 bases. Germline V gives CDR1 LNHDA, CDR2 SQIVND (reference sequence). The CDR3 totals 15 residues. The V gene end was trimmed by 9 bases and the J gene end by 0 bases; junction bases not matched to a gene: 3. The CDR3 region has the DNA TGTGCCAGCGGGGACAGGGACTCCTATAATTCACCCCTCCACTTT. Translation gives CASGDRDSYNSPLHF.

In its sample, this clone was seen many times. V gene TRBV2 combines with J gene TRBJ1-4; D unresolved. Looked up from germline, CDR1 is SNHLY and CDR2 is FYNNEI. This CDR3 has 12 amino acids. V was cut by 9 bases and J by 4 bases, with 9 bases left in between. The DNA of the CDR3 is TGTGCCAGGGAGGATAGTAATGAAAAACTGTTTTTT. It encodes CAREDSNEKLFF.

The chain couples TRBV28 to TRBJ1-2; the match to TRBD1 covers 11 bases. Trimming took 5 bases from V and 3 from J; bases not matched to a gene: 5. The CDR3 runs to 15 residues. The germline V gene has CDR1 MDHEN and CDR2 SYDVKM. This CDR3 is CASSDRDRGYYGYTF. The CDR3 nucleotides read TGTGCCAGCAGTGACCGGGACAGGGGGTACTATGGCTACACCTTC.

The genes are TRBV18 and TRBJ2-7, with 7 nucleotides matching TRBD2. Unmatched junction bases numbered 8, after V lost 6 bases and J lost 0 bases. The CDR3 is 15 amino acids. CDR1 and CDR2 (germline): KGHSH, LQKENI. DNA for the CDR3: TGTGCCAGCTCGCCGCTAGCGGTAAGCTCCTACGAGCAGTACGTC. It translates to CASSPLAVSSYEQYV.

The rearrangement uses TRBV18 and TRBJ1-3; possible D gene TRBD1, 6 bases. The germline CDR1 and CDR2 sequences are KGHSH and LQKENI. This CDR3 contains 12 residues. V lost 4 bases and J 7 bases, leaving 8 bases between the germline ends. The CDR3 reads CASSQRGNTIYF. For the CDR3, the DNA is TGTGCCAGCTCACAAAGGGGGAACACCATATATTTT. Full variable domain (remainder filled in from reference TRBV18 and TRBJ1-3): NAGVMQNPRHLVRRRGQEARLRCSPMKGHSHVYWYRQLPEEGLKFMVYLQKENIIDESGMPKERFSAEFPKEGPSILRIQQVVRGDSAAYFCASSQRGNTIYFGEGSWLTVV.

The CDR3 nucleotides read TGTGCCAGCAGCTTGGGACAGGGGGGCGGAACACCCCTCCACTTT. Translation gives CASSLGQGGGTPLHF. The V gene is TRBV5-6, the J gene TRBJ1-6; 9 nucleotides align to TRBD1. This CDR3 has 15 amino acids. Germline CDR1 SGHDT, CDR2 YYEEEE. Trimming cost V 0 bases and J 11 bases; bases outside gene matches: 6. The whole variable domain, filled in from reference TRBV5-6 and TRBJ1-6, reads DAGVTQSPTHLIKTRGQQVTLRCSPKSGHDTVSWYQQALGQGPQFIFQYYEEEERQRGNFPDRFSGHQFPNYSSELNVNALLLGDSALYLCASSLGQGGGTPLHFGNGTRLTVT.